This record concerns one TCR beta chain sequence. It is likely a read error, because the conserved phenylalanine at the end of the CDR3 is missing. The limits of the CDR3 on the DNA are not certain, so only TCRdb's listed CDR3 is given. The time point was: newly diagnosed, previously untreated cHL patient sample. CD4+ T cells were purified from thawed PBMCs by negative selection. Using immunoSEQ multiplex PCR, the repertoire was profiled, and TCRdb retains in-frame clones only, with some absent. Of about 3,300 clones listed, about 83% are singletons. Germline CDR1 is MGHDK and CDR2 is SYGVNS. Termini included, the CDR3 measures 12 amino acids. The data are from a study of PD-1 blockade in classical Hodgkin lymphoma.

This clonotype was sampled from a human donor with classical Hodgkin lymphoma. The chain is built from TRBV25-1 and TRBJ1-6. Material: CD4+ T cells from blood. CDR3 in amino acids: CASRRTLGGGAL.